This entry lists 3 T cell receptor beta chains sequenced from one sample in a study of cytomegalovirus exposure and HLA in healthy donors. 60 Vbeta and 13 Jbeta primers were used in PCR. The data were produced by immunoSEQ multiplex PCR, yet TCRdb's version contains in-frame clones alone and is incomplete. This table has around 110,000 clones, about 74% appearing once. What was sequenced was PBMCs. The source of these receptors is a woman in her thirties or forties in good health and CMV-seropositive.

V usage is TRBV6-6 and J usage is TRBJ2-7, with D unresolved. V dropped 3 bases and J dropped 0 bases, with 9 bases sitting between them. The length of the CDR3 is 14 residues. Germline CDR1 MNHNY, CDR2 SVGAGI (reference sequence). The CDR3 protein is CASSYGQSSYEQYF. In DNA, the CDR3 is TGTGCCAGCAGTTATGGGCAGAGCTCCTACGAGCAGTACTTC.

The chain joins TRBV6-5 to TRBJ1-2; 7 bases match TRBD1. Germline loops: CDR1 MNHEY, CDR2 SVGAGI. J was trimmed by 0 bases and V by 6 bases; bases with no gene match: 7. This CDR3 is 15 amino acids long. The CDR3 spells CASSRGQVPNYGYTF. The CDR3 DNA follows: TGTGCCAGCAGCCGCGGACAGGTTCCTAACTATGGCTACACCTTC.

The J gene is TRBJ1-4, the V gene TRBV29-1, with 7 bases identical to TRBD1. Germline-derived CDR1 and CDR2 are SQVTM and ANQGSEA. V shed 7 bases and J 5 bases; nucleotides not matched to a gene: 4. This CDR3 has 12 amino acids. For the CDR3, the DNA is TGCAGCGCAGGGGGGAAAAATGAAAAACTGTTTTTT. It encodes CSAGGKNEKLFF. The complete variable domain, with remaining parts taken from reference TRBV29-1 and TRBJ1-4, reads SAVISQKPSRDICQRGTSLTIQCQVDSQVTMMFWYRQQPGQSLTLIATANQGSEATYESGFVIDKFPISRPNLTFSTLTVSNMSPEDSSIYLCSAGGKNEKLFFGSGTQLSVL.